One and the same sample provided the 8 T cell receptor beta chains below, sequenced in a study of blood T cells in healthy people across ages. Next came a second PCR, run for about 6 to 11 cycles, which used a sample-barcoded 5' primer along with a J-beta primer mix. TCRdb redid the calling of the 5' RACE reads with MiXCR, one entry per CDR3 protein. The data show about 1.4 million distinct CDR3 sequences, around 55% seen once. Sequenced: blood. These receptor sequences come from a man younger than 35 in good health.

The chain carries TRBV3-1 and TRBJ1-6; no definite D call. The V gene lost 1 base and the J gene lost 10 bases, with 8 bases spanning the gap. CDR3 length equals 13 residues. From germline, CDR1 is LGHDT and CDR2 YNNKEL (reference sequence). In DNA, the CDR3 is TGTGCCAGCAGCCAAGCTTTGAGATCACCCCTCCACTTT. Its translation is CASSQALRSPLHF.

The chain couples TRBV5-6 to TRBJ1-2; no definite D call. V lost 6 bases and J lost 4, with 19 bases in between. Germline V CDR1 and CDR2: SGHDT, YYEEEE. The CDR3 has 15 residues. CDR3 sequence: CASTPDGRMGYGYTF. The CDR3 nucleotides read TGTGCCAGCACCCCGGATGGGCGAATGGGCTATGGCTACACCTTC.

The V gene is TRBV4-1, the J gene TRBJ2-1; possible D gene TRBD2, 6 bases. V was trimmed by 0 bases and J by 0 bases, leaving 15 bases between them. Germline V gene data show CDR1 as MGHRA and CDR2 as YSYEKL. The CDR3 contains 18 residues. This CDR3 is CASSQDPLEGISYNEQFF. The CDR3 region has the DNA TGCGCCAGCAGCCAAGACCCTTTGGAGGGGATCTCCTACAATGAGCAGTTCTTC.

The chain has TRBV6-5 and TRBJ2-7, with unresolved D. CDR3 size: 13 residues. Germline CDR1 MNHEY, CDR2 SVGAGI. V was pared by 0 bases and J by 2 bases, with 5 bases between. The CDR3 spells CASSYSNTYEQYF. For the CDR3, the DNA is TGTGCCAGCAGTTACTCCAATACCTACGAGCAGTACTTC.

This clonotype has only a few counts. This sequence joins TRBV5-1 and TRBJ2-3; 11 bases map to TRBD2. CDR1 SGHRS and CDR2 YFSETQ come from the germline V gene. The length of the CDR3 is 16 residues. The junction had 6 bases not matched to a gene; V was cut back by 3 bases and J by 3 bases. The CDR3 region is CASSSYLAGGTDTQYF. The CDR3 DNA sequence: TGCGCCAGCAGCTCATACCTAGCGGGAGGAACAGATACGCAGTATTTT.

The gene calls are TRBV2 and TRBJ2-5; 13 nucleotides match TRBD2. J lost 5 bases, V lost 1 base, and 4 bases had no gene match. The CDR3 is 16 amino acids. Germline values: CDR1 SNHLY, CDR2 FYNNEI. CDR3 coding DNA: TGTGCCAGCAGTGAAGAACTAGCGGGGGGGCTGGAGACCCAGTACTTC. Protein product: CASSEELAGGLETQYF.

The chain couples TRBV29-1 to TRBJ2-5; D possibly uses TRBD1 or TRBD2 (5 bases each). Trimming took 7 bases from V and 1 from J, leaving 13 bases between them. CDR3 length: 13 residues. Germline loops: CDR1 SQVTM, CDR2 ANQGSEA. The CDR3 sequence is CSGKMGVQETQYF. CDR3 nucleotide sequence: TGCAGCGGTAAAATGGGGGTCCAAGAGACCCAGTACTTC.

CDR3 sequence reads: CASSYGQGSYNEQFF. For the CDR3, the DNA is TGTGCCAGCAGCTACGGACAGGGATCCTACAATGAGCAGTTCTTC. The chain recombines TRBV6-2 or TRBV6-3 with TRBJ2-1, with 8 bases lining up with TRBD1. This CDR3 region has 15 residues. After removal of 6 bases from V and 1 base from J, the junction contained 5 bases not matched to a gene. Germline-derived CDR1 and CDR2 are MNHEY and SVGEGT.